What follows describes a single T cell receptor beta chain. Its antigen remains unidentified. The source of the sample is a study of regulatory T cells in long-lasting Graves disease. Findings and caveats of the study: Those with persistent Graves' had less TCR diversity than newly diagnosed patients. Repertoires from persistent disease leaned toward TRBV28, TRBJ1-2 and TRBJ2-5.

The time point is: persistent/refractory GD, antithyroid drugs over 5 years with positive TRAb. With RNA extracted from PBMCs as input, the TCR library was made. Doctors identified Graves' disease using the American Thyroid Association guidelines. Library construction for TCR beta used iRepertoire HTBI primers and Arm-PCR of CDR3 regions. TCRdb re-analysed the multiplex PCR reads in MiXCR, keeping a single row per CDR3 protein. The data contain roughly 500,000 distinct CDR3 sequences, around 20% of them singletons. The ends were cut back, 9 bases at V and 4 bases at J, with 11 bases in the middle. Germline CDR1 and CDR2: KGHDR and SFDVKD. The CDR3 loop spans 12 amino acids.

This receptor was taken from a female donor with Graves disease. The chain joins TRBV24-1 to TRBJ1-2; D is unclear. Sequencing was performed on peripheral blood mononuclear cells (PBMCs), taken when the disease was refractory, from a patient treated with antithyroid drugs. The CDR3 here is CATFRTPYGYTF. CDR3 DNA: TGTGCCACCTTCCGGACTCCCTATGGCTACACCTTC.